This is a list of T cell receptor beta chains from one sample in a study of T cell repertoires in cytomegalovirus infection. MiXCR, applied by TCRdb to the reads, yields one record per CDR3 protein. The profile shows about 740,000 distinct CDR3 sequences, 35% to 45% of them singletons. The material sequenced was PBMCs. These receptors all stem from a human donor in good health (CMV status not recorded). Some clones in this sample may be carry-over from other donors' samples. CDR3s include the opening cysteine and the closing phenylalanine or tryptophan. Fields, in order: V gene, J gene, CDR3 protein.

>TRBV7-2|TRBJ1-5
CASSPGRGQPQHF
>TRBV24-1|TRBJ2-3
CATSGTDRGDTQYF
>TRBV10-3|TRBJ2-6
CAISEFTTGANVLTF
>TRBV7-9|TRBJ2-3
CASSFSASGSGPTDTQYF
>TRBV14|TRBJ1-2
CASSQGLTYGYTF
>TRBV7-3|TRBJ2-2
CASSPTSGENTGELFF
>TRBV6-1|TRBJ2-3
CASNLGQGPDTQYF
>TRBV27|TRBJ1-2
CASSFRQGHNNYGYTF
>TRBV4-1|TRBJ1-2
CASSQDVVRGYGYTF
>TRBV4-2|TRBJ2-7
CASSQPSTGGNYEQYF
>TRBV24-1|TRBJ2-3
CATSDTGATRTDTQYF
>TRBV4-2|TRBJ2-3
CASSQTSGGGGLPDTQYF
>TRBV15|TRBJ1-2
CATSSQWTGNYGYTF
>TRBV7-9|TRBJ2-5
CASSLVRHETQYF
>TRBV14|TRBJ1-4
CASSHGPRREKLFF
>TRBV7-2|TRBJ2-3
CASSINRGLLTDTQYF
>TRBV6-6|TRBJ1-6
CASSGENSPLHF
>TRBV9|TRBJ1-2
CASSVALTYRATNYGYTF
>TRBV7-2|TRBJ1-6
CASSPRSFSNSPLHF
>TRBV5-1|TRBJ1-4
CASSFSHMAGINEKLFF
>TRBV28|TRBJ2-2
CASSTGGETGALFF
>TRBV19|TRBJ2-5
CASSIGLAGQETQYF
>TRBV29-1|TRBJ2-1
CSVEGVGLAGVLFF
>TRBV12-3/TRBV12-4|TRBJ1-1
CASSPGGVGTEAFF
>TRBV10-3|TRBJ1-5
CAISVTDRGQNQPQHF
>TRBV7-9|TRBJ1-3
CASSVDRSSGNTIYF
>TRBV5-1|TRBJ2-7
CASSTSGTRAYEQYF
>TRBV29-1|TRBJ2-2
CSVSPGNTGELFF
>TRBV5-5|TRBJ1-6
CASSLTDRENSPLHF
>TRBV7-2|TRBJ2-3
CASSGGLAGGTDTQYF
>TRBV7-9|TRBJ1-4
CASSLFTETNEKLFF
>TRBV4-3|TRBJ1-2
CASSQDGDTPSYSYGYTF
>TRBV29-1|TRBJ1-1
CSVSGGTENTEAFF
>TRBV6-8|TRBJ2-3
CASSYSPSGVTDTQYF
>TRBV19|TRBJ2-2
CASSITGRNTGELFF
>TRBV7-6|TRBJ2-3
CASSLAHSLAGRTDTQYF
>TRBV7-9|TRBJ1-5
CASSSDQDRQPQHF
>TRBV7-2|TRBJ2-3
CASSLRVAGGIHTDTQYF
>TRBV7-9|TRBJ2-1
CASSSPLNNEQFF
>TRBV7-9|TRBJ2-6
CASSSYGNSGANVLTF
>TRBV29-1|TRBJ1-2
CSVEDRVVLDGYTF
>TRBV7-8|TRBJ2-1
CASSFGQVGNEQFF
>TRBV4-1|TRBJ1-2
CASSQERLLGYTF
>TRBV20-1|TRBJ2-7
CSARRDYGYEQYF
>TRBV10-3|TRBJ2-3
CAISSAGTGGYDTQYF
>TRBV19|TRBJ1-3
CASTPGRRMVLYF